This is a list of T cell receptor beta chains from one sample in a study of T cells after yellow fever vaccination. One entry per CDR3 protein, called by TCRdb with MiXCR from the 5' RACE reads. This table holds fewer than 650,000 distinct CDR3 sequences, 21% found once. The material sequenced was PBMCs, taken approximately 20 days after the first yellow fever vaccination. Every receptor here comes from a man aged 18 to 29 who received the YFV17D yellow fever vaccine. Each CDR3 is given with its conserved first and last residue. A D gene is named only where the DNA matches it firmly. The size of a clone is reported for some rows only, either as once, few or many, or as a class for expanded clones.

d_call,v_call,j_call,clone_size,cdr3_aa,cdr3_nt
NA,TRBV29-1,TRBJ2-3,NA,CSVKRSLPTDTQYF,TGCAGCGTTAAAAGGTCACTTCCTACAGATACGCAGTATTTT
NA,TRBV18,TRBJ1-1,NA,CASSQSREGTEAFF,TGTGCCAGCTCCCAGTCGAGAGAAGGGACTGAAGCTTTCTTT
NA,TRBV7-9,TRBJ2-1,few,CASSLFLGLVSQNEQFF,TGTGCCAGCAGCTTATTCTTGGGGTTGGTTAGCCAGAATGAGCAGTTCTTC
NA,TRBV7-9,TRBJ2-7,NA,CASSPAQGVAPYEQYF,TGTGCCAGCAGCCCCGCCCAGGGTGTCGCGCCCTACGAGCAGTACTTC
NA,TRBV7-2,TRBJ1-3,NA,CASSLVVGGALGNTIYF,TGTGCCAGCAGCTTAGTGGTGGGAGGGGCGCTGGGAAACACCATATATTTT
NA,TRBV6-2/TRBV6-3,TRBJ1-2,few,CASIQGGSNYGYTF,TGTGCCAGCATCCAAGGAGGGTCGAACTATGGCTACACCTTC
NA,TRBV10-3,TRBJ1-2,NA,CAISEGSSYGYTF,TGTGCCATCAGTGAGGGGAGCAGCTATGGCTACACCTTC
NA,TRBV28,TRBJ2-5,few,CASTPGGLRGETQYF,TGTGCCAGCACCCCGGGGGGCCTCCGGGGGGAGACCCAGTACTTC
NA,TRBV7-2,TRBJ1-5,few,CASSLAPTVSNQPQHF,TGTGCCAGCAGCTTAGCCCCTACGGTGAGCAATCAGCCCCAGCATTTT
NA,TRBV5-5,TRBJ2-6,NA,CASSLTEPRTGANVLTF,TGTGCCAGCAGCCTCACCGAGCCTAGGACTGGGGCCAACGTCCTGACTTTC
NA,TRBV7-2,TRBJ2-3,many,CASSPRPQGSTDTQYF,TGTGCCAGCAGCCCTAGGCCGCAGGGGAGCACAGATACGCAGTATTTT
NA,TRBV25-1,TRBJ1-2,NA,CASSERGVGYGYTF,TGTGCCAGCAGTGAACGAGGGGTCGGCTATGGCTACACCTTC
NA,TRBV5-1,TRBJ2-1,few,CASSDLSGARYNEQFF,TGCGCCAGCAGCGACCTCTCCGGGGCCCGCTACAATGAGCAGTTCTTC
NA,TRBV12-3/TRBV12-4,TRBJ1-2,NA,CASSLALTANYGYTF,TGTGCCAGCAGTTTAGCACTAACAGCTAACTATGGCTACACCTTC
NA,TRBV18,TRBJ1-4,NA,CASSPTRAVTDEKLFF,TGTGCCAGCTCACCAACGCGCGCGGTAACGGATGAAAAACTGTTTTTT
TRBD2,TRBV5-1,TRBJ2-1,NA,CASSFSGGPNEQFF,TGCGCCAGCAGCTTTAGCGGGGGACCGAATGAGCAGTTCTTC
NA,TRBV7-9,TRBJ2-3,NA,CASSSTRTDTQYF,TGTGCCAGCAGCTCCACCCGTACAGATACGCAGTATTTT
NA,TRBV6-1,TRBJ1-2,NA,CASRTDGTDYGYTF,TGTGCCAGCAGGACAGACGGCACCGACTATGGCTACACCTTC
TRBD2,TRBV19,TRBJ2-3,NA,CASSILAGVRDTQYF,TGTGCCAGTAGTATCCTAGCGGGGGTGAGAGATACGCAGTATTTT
NA,TRBV10-3,TRBJ2-5,few,CASRSGSETQYF,TGTGCCTCCCGCTCGGGGAGCGAGACCCAGTACTTC
NA,TRBV30,TRBJ2-1,NA,CAWSVKGGTNEQFF,TGTGCCTGGAGTGTAAAGGGGGGGACCAATGAGCAGTTCTTC
NA,TRBV18,TRBJ1-3,many,CASSPSQGFSGNTIYF,TGTGCCAGCTCACCGTCCCAGGGGTTCTCTGGAAACACCATATATTTT
NA,TRBV6-2/TRBV6-3,TRBJ2-7,few,CASSYGSGDRTSYEQYF,TGTGCCAGCAGTTACGGAAGTGGGGACCGGACATCCTACGAGCAGTACTTC
NA,TRBV2,TRBJ2-5,NA,CASREGFLGATQYF,TGTGCCAGCAGGGAGGGATTTCTGGGCGCGACCCAGTACTTC
NA,TRBV7-2,TRBJ2-2,few,CASSLALDLAGELFF,TGTGCCAGCAGCTTAGCCCTAGATCTCGCCGGGGAGCTGTTTTTT
NA,TRBV2,TRBJ2-4,NA,CASRKGVLAKNIQYF,TGTGCCAGCAGAAAGGGGGTCTTAGCCAAAAACATTCAGTACTTC
NA,TRBV5-6,TRBJ2-2,many,CASSWAGTLNTGELFF,TGTGCCAGCAGCTGGGCCGGGACACTGAACACCGGGGAGCTGTTTTTT
NA,TRBV6-1,TRBJ1-1,few,CASSPASGDTEAFF,TGTGCCAGCAGCCCCGCCTCCGGTGACACTGAAGCTTTCTTT
NA,TRBV6-5,TRBJ2-5,once,CASSYESFQETQYF,TGTGCCAGCAGTTACGAGTCTTTCCAAGAGACCCAGTACTTC
NA,TRBV9,TRBJ2-3,many,CASSRDRGGDTQYF,TGTGCCAGCAGCCGCGACAGAGGGGGAGATACGCAGTATTTT
NA,TRBV12-3/TRBV12-4,TRBJ2-2,few,CASTPDTGELFF,TGTGCCAGCACTCCTGACACCGGGGAGCTGTTTTTT
TRBD2,TRBV7-6,TRBJ2-3,few,CASSLGWTSAGDTQYF,TGTGCCAGCAGCTTAGGGTGGACTAGCGCCGGAGATACGCAGTATTTT
NA,TRBV29-1,TRBJ1-1,NA,CSVARDEAFF,TGCAGCGTTGCGAGGGATGAAGCTTTCTTT
TRBD1,TRBV7-2,TRBJ2-1,many,CASSSATGGAYNEQFF,TGTGCCAGCAGCTCAGCGACAGGGGGCGCTTACAATGAGCAGTTCTTC
NA,TRBV9,TRBJ2-2,many,CASSVVGAAAGANTGELFF,TGTGCCAGCAGCGTAGTAGGAGCCGCTGCGGGTGCGAACACCGGGGAGCTGTTTTTT
NA,TRBV19,TRBJ2-5,NA,CASSRMDSKTQYF,TGTGCCAGTAGTCGGATGGACTCGAAGACCCAGTACTTC
TRBD2,TRBV6-5,TRBJ2-5,NA,CASSYVGGGQETQYF,TGTGCCAGCAGTTACGTTGGGGGGGGGCAAGAGACCCAGTACTTC
NA,TRBV20-1,TRBJ2-3,NA,CSARTVTAAALHPTDTQYF,TGCAGTGCTAGGACGGTGACAGCAGCAGCACTGCACCCCACAGATACGCAGTATTTT